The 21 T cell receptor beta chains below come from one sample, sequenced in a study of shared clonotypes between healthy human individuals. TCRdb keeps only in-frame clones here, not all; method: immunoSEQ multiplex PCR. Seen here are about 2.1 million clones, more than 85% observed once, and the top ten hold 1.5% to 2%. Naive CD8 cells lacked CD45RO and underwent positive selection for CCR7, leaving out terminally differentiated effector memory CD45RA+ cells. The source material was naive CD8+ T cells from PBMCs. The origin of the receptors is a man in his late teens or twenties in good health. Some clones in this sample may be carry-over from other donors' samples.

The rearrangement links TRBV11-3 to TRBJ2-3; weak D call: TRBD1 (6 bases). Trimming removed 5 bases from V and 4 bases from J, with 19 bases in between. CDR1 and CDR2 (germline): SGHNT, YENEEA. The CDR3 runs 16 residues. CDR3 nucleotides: TGTGCCAGCAGCCAAGGGCTAGGGGGTTCAGCAGATACGCAGTATTTT. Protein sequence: CASSQGLGGSADTQYF.

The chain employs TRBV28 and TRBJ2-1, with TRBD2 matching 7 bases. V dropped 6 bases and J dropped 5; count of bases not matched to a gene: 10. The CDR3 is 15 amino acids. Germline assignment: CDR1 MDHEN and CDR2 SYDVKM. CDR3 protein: CASRVVTSEDNEQFF. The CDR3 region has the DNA TGTGCCAGCAGGGTGGTTACTAGCGAAGACAATGAGCAGTTCTTC.

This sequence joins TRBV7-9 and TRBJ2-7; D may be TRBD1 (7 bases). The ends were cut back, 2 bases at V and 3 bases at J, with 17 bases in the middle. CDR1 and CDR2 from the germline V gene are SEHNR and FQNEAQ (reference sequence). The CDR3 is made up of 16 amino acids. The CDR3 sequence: CASSLRGSGTDYEQYF. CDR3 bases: TGTGCCAGCAGCTTACGGGGGTCCGGGACAGACTACGAGCAGTACTTC.

CDR3 nucleotide sequence: TGTGCCAGCAGCACGGGGTGGAACACTGAAGCTTTCTTT. Translation: CASSTGWNTEAFF. The chain links TRBV6-5 to TRBJ1-1; D gene ambiguous. The CDR3 length is 13 residues. Trimming removed 6 bases at V and 1 base at J, with 9 bases between. Germline-derived CDR1 and CDR2 are MNHEY and SVGAGI.

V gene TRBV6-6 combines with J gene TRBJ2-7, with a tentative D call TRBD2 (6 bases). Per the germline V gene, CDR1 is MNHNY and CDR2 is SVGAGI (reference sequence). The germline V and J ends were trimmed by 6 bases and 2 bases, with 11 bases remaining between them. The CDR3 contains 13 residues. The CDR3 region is CASRGLRPYEQYF. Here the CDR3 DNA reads TGTGCCAGCAGGGGACTCAGGCCCTACGAGCAGTACTTC.

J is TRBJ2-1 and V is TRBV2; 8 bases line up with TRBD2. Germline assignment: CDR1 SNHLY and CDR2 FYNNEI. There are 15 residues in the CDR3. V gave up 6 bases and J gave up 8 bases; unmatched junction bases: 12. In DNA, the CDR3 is TGTGCCAGCAGCCGGTTGGCGGGAGGATCCCATGAGCAGTTCTTC. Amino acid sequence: CASSRLAGGSHEQFF.

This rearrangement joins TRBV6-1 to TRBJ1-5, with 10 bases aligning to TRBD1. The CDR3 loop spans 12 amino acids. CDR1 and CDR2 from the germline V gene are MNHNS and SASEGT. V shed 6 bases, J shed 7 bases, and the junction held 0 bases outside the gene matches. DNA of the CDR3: TGTGCCAGCAGGACAGGGGGCCAGCCCCAGCATTTT. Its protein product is CASRTGGQPQHF.

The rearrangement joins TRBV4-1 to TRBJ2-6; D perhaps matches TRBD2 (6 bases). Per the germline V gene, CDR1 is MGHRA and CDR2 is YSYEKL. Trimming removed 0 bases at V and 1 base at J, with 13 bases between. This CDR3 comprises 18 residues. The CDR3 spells CASSQDAAGWSGANVLTF. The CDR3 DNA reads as TGCGCCAGCAGCCAAGACGCGGCGGGGTGGTCTGGGGCCAACGTCCTGACTTTC.

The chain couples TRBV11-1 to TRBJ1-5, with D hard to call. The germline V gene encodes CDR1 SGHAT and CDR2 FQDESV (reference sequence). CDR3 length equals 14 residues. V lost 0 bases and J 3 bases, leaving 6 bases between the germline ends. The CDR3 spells CASSLAQTNQPQHF. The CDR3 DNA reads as TGTGCCAGCAGCTTAGCGCAGACCAATCAGCCCCAGCATTTT.

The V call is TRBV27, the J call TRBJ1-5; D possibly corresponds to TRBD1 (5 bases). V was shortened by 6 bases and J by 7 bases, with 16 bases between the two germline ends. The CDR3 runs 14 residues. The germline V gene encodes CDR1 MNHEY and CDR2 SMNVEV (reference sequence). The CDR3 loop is CASSSPQGGQPQHF. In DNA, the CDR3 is TGTGCCAGCAGCTCCCCCCAGGGCGGACAGCCCCAGCATTTT.

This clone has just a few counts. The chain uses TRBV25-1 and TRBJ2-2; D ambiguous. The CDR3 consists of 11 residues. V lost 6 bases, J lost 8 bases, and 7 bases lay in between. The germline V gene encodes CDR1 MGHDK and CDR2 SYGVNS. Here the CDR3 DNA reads TGTGCCAGCAGCCTTTCTGGGGAGCTGTTTTTT. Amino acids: CASSLSGELFF.

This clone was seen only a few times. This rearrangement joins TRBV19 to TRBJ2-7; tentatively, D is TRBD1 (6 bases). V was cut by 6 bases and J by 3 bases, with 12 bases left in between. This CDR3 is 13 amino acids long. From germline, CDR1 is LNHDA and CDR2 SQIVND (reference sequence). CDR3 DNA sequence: TGTGCCAGTAGCGACAGGCAGAGCTACGAGCAGTACTTC. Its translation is CASSDRQSYEQYF.

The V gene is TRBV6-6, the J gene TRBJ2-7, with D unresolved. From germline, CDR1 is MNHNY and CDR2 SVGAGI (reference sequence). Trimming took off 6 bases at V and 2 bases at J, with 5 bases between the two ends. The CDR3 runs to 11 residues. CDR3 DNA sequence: TGTGCCAGCAGGGCCGCCTACGAGCAGTACTTC. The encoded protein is CASRAAYEQYF.

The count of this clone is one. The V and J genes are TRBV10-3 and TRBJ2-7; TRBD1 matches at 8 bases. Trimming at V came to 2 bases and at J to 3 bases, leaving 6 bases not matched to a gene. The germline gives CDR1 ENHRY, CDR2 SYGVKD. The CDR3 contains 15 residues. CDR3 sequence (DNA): TGTGCCATCAGTGAGACCGACAGGGGTCGCTACGAGCAGTACTTC. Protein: CAISETDRGRYEQYF.

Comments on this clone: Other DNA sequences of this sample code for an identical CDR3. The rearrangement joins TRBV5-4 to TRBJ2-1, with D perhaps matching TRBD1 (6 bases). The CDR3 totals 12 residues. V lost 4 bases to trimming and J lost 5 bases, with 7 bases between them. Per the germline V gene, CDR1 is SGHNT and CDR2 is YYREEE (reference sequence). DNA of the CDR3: TGTGCCAGCAGCAGGACAGACAATGAGCAGTTCTTC. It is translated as CASSRTDNEQFF.

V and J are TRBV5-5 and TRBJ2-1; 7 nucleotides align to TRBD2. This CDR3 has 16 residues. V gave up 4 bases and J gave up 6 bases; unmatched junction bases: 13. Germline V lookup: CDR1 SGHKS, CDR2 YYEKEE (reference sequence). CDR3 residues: CASSPDYLRLANEQFF. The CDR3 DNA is TGTGCCAGCAGCCCCGATTATCTACGACTAGCCAATGAGCAGTTCTTC.

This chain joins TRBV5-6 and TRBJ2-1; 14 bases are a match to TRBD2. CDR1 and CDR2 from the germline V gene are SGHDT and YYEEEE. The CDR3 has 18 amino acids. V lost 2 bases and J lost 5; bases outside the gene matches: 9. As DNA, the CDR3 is TGTGCCAGCAGCTTACGTGGGACTAGCGGGAGATCTCACAATGAGCAGTTCTTC. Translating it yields CASSLRGTSGRSHNEQFF.

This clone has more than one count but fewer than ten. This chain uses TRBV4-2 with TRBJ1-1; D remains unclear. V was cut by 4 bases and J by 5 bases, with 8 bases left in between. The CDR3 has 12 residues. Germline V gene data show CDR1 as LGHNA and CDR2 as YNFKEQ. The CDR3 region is CASSLSGTEAFF. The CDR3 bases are TGTGCCAGCAGCCTTTCGGGGACTGAAGCTTTCTTT.

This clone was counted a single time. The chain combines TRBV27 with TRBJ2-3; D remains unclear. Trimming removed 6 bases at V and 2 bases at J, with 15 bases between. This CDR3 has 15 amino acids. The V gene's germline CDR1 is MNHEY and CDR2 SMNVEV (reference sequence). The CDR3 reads CASRVKGRATDTQYF. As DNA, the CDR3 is TGTGCCAGCAGGGTAAAGGGAAGGGCCACAGATACGCAGTATTTT.

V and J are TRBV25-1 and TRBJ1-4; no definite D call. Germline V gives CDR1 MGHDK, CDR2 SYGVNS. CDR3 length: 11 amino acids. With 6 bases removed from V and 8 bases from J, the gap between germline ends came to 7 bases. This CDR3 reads CASSVGEKLFF. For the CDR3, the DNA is TGTGCCAGCAGCGTAGGGGAAAAACTGTTTTTT.

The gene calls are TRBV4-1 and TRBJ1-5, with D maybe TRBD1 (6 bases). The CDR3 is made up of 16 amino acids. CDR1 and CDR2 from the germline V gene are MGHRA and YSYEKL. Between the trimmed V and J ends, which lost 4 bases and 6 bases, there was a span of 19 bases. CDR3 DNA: TGCGCCAGCAGCCTACAGCCACGAACAGGGAGTCAGCCCCAGCATTTT. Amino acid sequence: CASSLQPRTGSQPQHF.